The rows below give T cell receptor beta chains drawn from one sample of a study of blood T cell repertoires in COVID-19. Using immunoSEQ multiplex PCR, the repertoire was profiled, and TCRdb retains in-frame clones only, with some absent. The repertoire holds 160,000 or so clones, roughly 84% seen once, with around 18% in the top ten. Sequencing was carried out using PBMCs or T cells enriched from blood (not recorded which). These receptors originate from a man aged 60-69 years who had recovered from COVID-19. The CDR3 runs from the conserved cysteine through the conserved F or W. Fields, in order: V gene, D gene, J gene, clone size, CDR3 protein, CDR3 DNA. The D gene is left open where the match is weak. The size field is filled for only some rows; it gives once, few, many or a size class.

v_call: TRBV6-5; d_call: .; j_call: TRBJ1-2; clone_size: .; cdr3_aa: CASSYSQGTGYTF; cdr3_nt: TGTGCCAGCAGTTACTCCCAGGGAACTGGCTACACCTTC
v_call: TRBV28; d_call: .; j_call: TRBJ2-7; clone_size: once; cdr3_aa: CASSEDSSYEQYF; cdr3_nt: TGTGCCAGCAGTGAGGACAGCTCCTACGAGCAGTACTTC
v_call: TRBV2; d_call: .; j_call: TRBJ1-1; clone_size: .; cdr3_aa: CASSSQFIRGTEAFF; cdr3_nt: TGTGCCAGCAGCTCGCAATTTATTAGGGGCACTGAAGCTTTCTTT
v_call: TRBV5-1; d_call: .; j_call: TRBJ2-2; clone_size: .; cdr3_aa: CASSSYTGELFF; cdr3_nt: TGCGCCAGCAGCTCGTACACCGGGGAGCTGTTTTTT
v_call: TRBV7-2; d_call: .; j_call: TRBJ2-4; clone_size: once; cdr3_aa: CASSYLGGGKNIQYF; cdr3_nt: TGTGCCAGCAGTTACCTCGGGGGAGGCAAAAACATTCAGTACTTC
v_call: TRBV19; d_call: .; j_call: TRBJ2-3; clone_size: .; cdr3_aa: CASSIERRAGPISSTDTQYF; cdr3_nt: TGTGCCAGTAGTATAGAACGGCGGGCAGGTCCTATTTCTAGCACAGATACGCAGTATTTT
v_call: TRBV7-9; d_call: .; j_call: TRBJ2-5; clone_size: .; cdr3_aa: CASSRTAQETQYF; cdr3_nt: TGTGCCAGCAGCCGGACTGCTCAAGAGACCCAGTACTTC
v_call: TRBV10-3; d_call: .; j_call: TRBJ1-3; clone_size: .; cdr3_aa: CAILSPTGSGNTIYF; cdr3_nt: TGTGCCATTCTATCCCCCACAGGGAGTGGAAACACCATATATTTT
v_call: TRBV30; d_call: .; j_call: TRBJ1-6; clone_size: .; cdr3_aa: CAWSGLSDSPLHF; cdr3_nt: TGTGCCTGGAGTGGCCTTAGTGATTCACCCCTCCACTTT
v_call: TRBV7-9; d_call: .; j_call: TRBJ1-4; clone_size: .; cdr3_aa: CASNHNGGDEKLFF; cdr3_nt: TGTGCCAGCAACCATAACGGAGGCGATGAAAAACTGTTTTTT
v_call: TRBV4-1; d_call: TRBD1; j_call: TRBJ1-6; clone_size: .; cdr3_aa: CASSQGDSNNSPLHF; cdr3_nt: TGCGCCAGCAGCCAAGGGGACAGTAATAATTCACCCCTCCACTTT
v_call: TRBV5-1; d_call: TRBD2; j_call: TRBJ2-1; clone_size: .; cdr3_aa: CASSWTSGPYNEQFF; cdr3_nt: TGCGCCAGCAGCTGGACTAGCGGACCCTACAATGAGCAGTTCTTC
v_call: TRBV7-6; d_call: .; j_call: TRBJ1-1; clone_size: .; cdr3_aa: CASSLEHGEAFF; cdr3_nt: TGTGCCAGCAGCTTAGAACACGGGGAAGCTTTCTTT
v_call: TRBV28; d_call: .; j_call: TRBJ2-1; clone_size: .; cdr3_aa: CASRPQGADNEQFF; cdr3_nt: TGTGCCAGCAGACCTCAGGGTGCGGACAATGAGCAGTTCTTC
v_call: TRBV3-1/TRBV3-2; d_call: TRBD1; j_call: TRBJ2-1; clone_size: .; cdr3_aa: CASSHTLGTGANEQFF; cdr3_nt: TGTGCCAGCAGCCACACCCTCGGGACAGGGGCCAATGAGCAGTTCTTC
v_call: TRBV4-1; d_call: .; j_call: TRBJ2-7; clone_size: .; cdr3_aa: CASSPVGTNPLYEQYF; cdr3_nt: TGCGCCAGCAGCCCGGTAGGGACAAACCCCCTCTACGAGCAGTACTTC